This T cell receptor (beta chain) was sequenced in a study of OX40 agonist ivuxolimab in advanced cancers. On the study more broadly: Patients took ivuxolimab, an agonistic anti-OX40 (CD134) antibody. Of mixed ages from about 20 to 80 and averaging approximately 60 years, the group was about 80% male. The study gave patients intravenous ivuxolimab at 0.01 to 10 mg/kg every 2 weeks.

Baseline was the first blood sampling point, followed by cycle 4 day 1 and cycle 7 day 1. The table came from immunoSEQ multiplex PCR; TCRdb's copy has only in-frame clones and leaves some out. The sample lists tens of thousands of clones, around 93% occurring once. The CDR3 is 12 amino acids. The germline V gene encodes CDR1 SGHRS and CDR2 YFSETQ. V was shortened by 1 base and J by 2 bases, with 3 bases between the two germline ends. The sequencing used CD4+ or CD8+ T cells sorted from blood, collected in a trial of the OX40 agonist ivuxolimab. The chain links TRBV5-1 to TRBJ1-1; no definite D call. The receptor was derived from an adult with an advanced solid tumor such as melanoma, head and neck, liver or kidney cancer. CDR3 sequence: CASSLSNTEAFF. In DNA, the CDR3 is TGCGCCAGCAGCTTGTCCAACACTGAAGCTTTCTTT.